This T cell receptor beta chain was sequenced for a study of T cells after yellow fever vaccination. Study-wide points: By day 5 rather than day 15, the secondary response had peaked, though it was weaker. A small share of clonotypes appeared in both CD4 and CD8 compartments.

This clonotype came up a few times. Its antigen is not identified. Conversion of TCR transcripts into cDNA relied on 5'RACE template switching, which added a universal primer site and UMIs. TCRdb called the 5' RACE reads again in MiXCR, with one record for every CDR3 protein. The table lists hundreds of thousands of distinct CDR3 sequences, roughly 14% of them singletons. Germline V gene sequence: CDR1 LGHDT, CDR2 YNNKEL (reference sequence). The CDR3 is 17 amino acids. V shed 4 bases and J shed 1 base, with 17 bases lying between them. V is TRBV3-1 and J is TRBJ1-5, with D possibly matching TRBD1 (6 bases). This receptor was obtained from a man aged 25-40 years who received the YFV17D yellow fever vaccine. Sequencing was performed on PBMCs, taken on the day of the yellow fever booster vaccination. Here the CDR3 DNA reads TGTGCCAGCAGCCTGTCTACAGGGAGGACGAGCAATCAGCCCCAGCATTTT. The encoded protein is CASSLSTGRTSNQPQHF.